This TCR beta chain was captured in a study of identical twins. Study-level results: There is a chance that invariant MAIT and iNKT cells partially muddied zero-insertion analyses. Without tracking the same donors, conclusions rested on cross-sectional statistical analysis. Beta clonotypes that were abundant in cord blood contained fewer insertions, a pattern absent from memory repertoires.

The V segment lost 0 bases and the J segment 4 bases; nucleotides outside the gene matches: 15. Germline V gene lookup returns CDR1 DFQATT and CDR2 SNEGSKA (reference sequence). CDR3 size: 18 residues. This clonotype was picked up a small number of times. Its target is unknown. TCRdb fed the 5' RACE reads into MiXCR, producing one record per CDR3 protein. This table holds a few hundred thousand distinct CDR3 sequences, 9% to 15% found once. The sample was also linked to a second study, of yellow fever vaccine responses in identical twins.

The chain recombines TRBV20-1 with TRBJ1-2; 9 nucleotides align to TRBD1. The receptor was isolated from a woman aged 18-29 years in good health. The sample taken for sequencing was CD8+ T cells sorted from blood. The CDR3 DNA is TGCAGTGCTAGAGATGTGACTCCCAACAGGGGGCGCTTCTATGGCTACACCTTC. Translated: CSARDVTPNRGRFYGYTF.